A selection of T cell receptor beta chains follows, all from one sample in a study of shared clonotypes between healthy human individuals. Measured with immunoSEQ multiplex PCR; TCRdb has only the in-frame clones, and not every one. The sample lists around 600,000 clones; 85% to 95% were seen once. Specimen: naive CD8+ T cells sorted from blood. These receptors all come from a woman in her twenties or thirties in good health. Each CDR3 is given with its conserved first and last residue. D genes are given only for firm matches. The size of a clone is reported for some rows only, either as once, few or many, or as a class for expanded clones.

clone size	J gene	V gene	D gene	CDR3 DNA	CDR3 protein
.	TRBJ1-1	TRBV27	.	TGTGCCAGCAGCCTCAGGGGTCTGAACACTGAAGCTTTCTTT	CASSLRGLNTEAFF
.	TRBJ2-4	TRBV6-6	TRBD1	TGTGCCAGCAGTCGACAGGGGGGGGCCAAAAACATTCAGTACTTC	CASSRQGGAKNIQYF
.	TRBJ1-5	TRBV28	.	TGTGCCAGCAGTTTATGGGGGGCGAGCAATCAGCCCCAGCATTTT	CASSLWGASNQPQHF
once	TRBJ1-6	TRBV14	.	TGTGCCAGCCGCGTCGGCAGTTTGACTAATTCACCCCTCCACTTT	CASRVGSLTNSPLHF
.	TRBJ2-1	TRBV5-6	TRBD1	TGTGCCAGCAGCGGCCCCGGGACAGGGGGCAATGAGCAGTTCTTC	CASSGPGTGGNEQFF
.	TRBJ2-2	TRBV2	TRBD2	TGTGCCAGCAGTCGACTAGCCGGCGGCGGGGAGCTGTTTTTT	CASSRLAGGGELFF
.	TRBJ2-3	TRBV27	TRBD1	TGTGCCACACGGACAGGGGCCTTCATGACAGATACGCAGTATTTT	CATRTGAFMTDTQYF
.	TRBJ1-1	TRBV7-8	.	TGTGCCAGCAGCTTAGGCCCGGAGGGTAACACTGAAGCTTTCTTT	CASSLGPEGNTEAFF
.	TRBJ1-1	TRBV7-8	.	TGTGCCAGCAGCCCCACCAGGGGCAATGAAGCTTTCTTT	CASSPTRGNEAFF
.	TRBJ2-7	TRBV5-1	.	TGCGCCAGCAGCTTGGTCGGCTACGAGCAGTACTTC	CASSLVGYEQYF
.	TRBJ2-7	TRBV4-2	.	TGTGCCAGCAGCCAATTCACGGGGACCTACGAGCAGTACTTC	CASSQFTGTYEQYF
.	TRBJ2-7	TRBV7-9	TRBD2	TGTGCCAGCAGCTTTTCCGGACTAGTGTCTTACGAGCAGTACTTC	CASSFSGLVSYEQYF
.	TRBJ2-7	TRBV6-1	.	TGTGCCAGCAGTGAAGCGCCCCGCCCGTACGATCACGAGCAGTACTTC	CASSEAPRPYDHEQYF
.	TRBJ2-2	TRBV5-4	.	TGTGCCAGCAGCTTGCCGGAGGGGGCCAGCACCGGGGAGCTGTTTTTT	CASSLPEGASTGELFF
.	TRBJ2-1	TRBV5-4	.	TGTGCCAGCAGCCCCACACAGACCGATGAGCAGTTCTTC	CASSPTQTDEQFF
.	TRBJ2-2	TRBV10-2	.	TGCGCCAGCATGCTGGGGCAAGGCGGGGAGCTGTTTTTT	CASMLGQGGELFF
.	TRBJ2-5	TRBV27	TRBD2	TGTGCCAGCAGTTTCTCGGGGGGTGGGGGCCAAGAGACCCAGTACTTC	CASSFSGGGGQETQYF
.	TRBJ2-7	TRBV27	.	TGTGCCAGCACCAACATGGGCGAGCAGTACTTC	CASTNMGEQYF
.	TRBJ2-4	TRBV13	.	TGTGCCAGCAGCTTAACAAAGAACATTCAGTACTTC	CASSLTKNIQYF
.	TRBJ1-4	TRBV7-9	.	TGTGCCAGCAGCGAGGAAGATGAAAAACTGTTTTTT	CASSEEDEKLFF
.	TRBJ2-1	TRBV19	TRBD2	TGTGCCAGTCGTCTCGCGGGAGTTTACAATGAGCAGTTCTTC	CASRLAGVYNEQFF
once	TRBJ1-4	TRBV2	.	TGTGCCAGCAGGACCGTTGCAACTAATGAAAAACTGTTTTTT	CASRTVATNEKLFF
.	TRBJ2-7	TRBV19	.	TGTGCCAGTAGTATGGGGCAGAGGCCTGTTAGCGAGCAGTACTTC	CASSMGQRPVSEQYF
.	TRBJ2-7	TRBV2	.	TGTGCCAGCACCCCATATGAGGCCTACGAGCAGTACTTC	CASTPYEAYEQYF
.	TRBJ2-7	TRBV28	.	TGTGCCAGCAGCCGAATACAGACCATCTACGAGCAGTACTTC	CASSRIQTIYEQYF
once	TRBJ2-5	TRBV28	.	TGTGCCAGCAGGCCACAGGGATCGGAGACCCAGTACTTC	CASRPQGSETQYF
.	TRBJ1-1	TRBV29-1	.	TGCAGCGTTTGCGGTTTGAACACTGAAGCTTTCTTT	CSVCGLNTEAFF
.	TRBJ2-2	TRBV30	.	TGTGCCTGCCCCGGGACTCATGACACCGGGGAGCTGTTTTTT	CACPGTHDTGELFF
.	TRBJ2-7	TRBV21-1	.	TGTGCCAGCAGCCTCTGGACAGGGTCCAAGGTACGGGAGCAGTACTTC	CASSLWTGSKVREQYF
.	TRBJ2-7	TRBV9	.	TGTGCCAGCAGCGTAGCTCCAACCTCGGCTTACGAGCAGTACTTC	CASSVAPTSAYEQYF
.	TRBJ1-5	TRBV5-6	TRBD1	TGTGCCAGCAGCTTGGGAGGGGGCGCCAGCAATCAGCCCCAGCATTTT	CASSLGGGASNQPQHF
.	TRBJ2-7	TRBV7-9	TRBD2	TGTGCCAGCAGTTTGGAGCGGGAGGGGCAGGGGCAGTACTTC	CASSLEREGQGQYF
.	TRBJ2-7	TRBV30	.	TGTGCCTGGAGTGGGGGGTTTCATGGCGAGCAGTACTTC	CAWSGGFHGEQYF
once	TRBJ2-1	TRBV7-9	.	TGTGCCAGCAGCTTTCAGGAAGCAGGGAACAATGAGCAGTTCTTC	CASSFQEAGNNEQFF
.	TRBJ2-7	TRBV10-1	TRBD2	TGCGCCAGCCCGAGTCTAGCGGGAGTTGTCTACGAGCAGTACTTC	CASPSLAGVVYEQYF
.	TRBJ1-1	TRBV5-1	.	TGCGCCAGCAGCAAGGGGTTCACTGAAGCTTTCTTT	CASSKGFTEAFF
.	TRBJ2-7	TRBV10-2	.	TGCGCCAGCGTCCCGGGACTTAACTACGAGCAGTACTTC	CASVPGLNYEQYF
.	TRBJ2-2	TRBV7-9	.	TGTGCCAGCAGCTACAATACCGGGGAGCTGTTTTTT	CASSYNTGELFF
.	TRBJ2-5	TRBV2	.	TGTGCCAGCAGTGAAGAGGTCCCAGGGTTGGAGACCCAGTACTTC	CASSEEVPGLETQYF
.	TRBJ2-7	TRBV19	.	TGTGCCAGTAGTATACTTGACGGGGGAACCTACGAGCAGTACTTC	CASSILDGGTYEQYF
.	TRBJ2-5	TRBV5-4	TRBD1	TGTGCCAGCACTCCACCAGGGGGCGCGGGTTCCGGGGAGACCCAGTACTTC	CASTPPGGAGSGETQYF
once	TRBJ2-1	TRBV11-2	TRBD2	TGTGCCAGCAGCGTCACTAGCGGCTACAATGAGCAGTTCTTC	CASSVTSGYNEQFF
.	TRBJ2-4	TRBV5-5	.	TGTGCCAGCAGCTCCACGAGGGGAGGAGGGAACATTCAGTACTTC	CASSSTRGGGNIQYF
.	TRBJ2-4	TRBV11-2	.	TGTGCCAGCAGCTCCAATCCGATTGGGGTCAAAAACATTCAGTACTTC	CASSSNPIGVKNIQYF
.	TRBJ1-1	TRBV2	TRBD1	TGTGCCAGCAGTAACGCGTTGACAGGGCCTTTGAACACTGAAGCTTTCTTT	CASSNALTGPLNTEAFF
.	TRBJ2-7	TRBV27	.	TGTGCCAGCAGTCACGGTGGGAGCTACGAGCAGTACTTC	CASSHGGSYEQYF
.	TRBJ1-1	TRBV27	.	TGTGCCAGCAGTTTATGGGGACCGAACACTGAAGCTTTCTTT	CASSLWGPNTEAFF
.	TRBJ2-1	TRBV27	.	TGTGCCAGCATGAGGGGGACGGGTAATGAGCAGTTCTTC	CASMRGTGNEQFF
.	TRBJ1-1	TRBV4-1	TRBD1	TGCGCCAGCAGCACGGGACAGTTGGTGAACACTGAAGCTTTCTTT	CASSTGQLVNTEAFF
.	TRBJ2-1	TRBV28	.	TGTGCCAGCACACTCGCTGGGATAAATGAGCAGTTCTTC	CASTLAGINEQFF
.	TRBJ1-1	TRBV6-1	.	TGTGCCAGCAGTGAACCCCCACTTGCCGGGACGAACACTGAAGCTTTCTTT	CASSEPPLAGTNTEAFF
.	TRBJ1-1	TRBV5-1	TRBD1	TGCGCCAGCAGCTATGGACAGGGAATGAACACTGAAGCTTTCTTT	CASSYGQGMNTEAFF
.	TRBJ2-7	TRBV28	TRBD2	TGTGCCAGCAGTCCACTAGCGGCGTACGAGCAGTACTTC	CASSPLAAYEQYF
.	TRBJ1-4	TRBV30	.	TGTGCCTGGAGCTTGGACAATGTCGGTGGCCTCTCTTTT	CAWSLDNVGGLSF
.	TRBJ1-2	TRBV28	.	TGTGCCAGCAGCCCGAGGTGGGGGGCTCTAGGCTACACCTTC	CASSPRWGALGYTF
once	TRBJ2-7	TRBV19	.	TGTGCCAGTAGTATGACAGGAACTCTCTCCTACGAGCAGTACTTC	CASSMTGTLSYEQYF
.	TRBJ2-7	TRBV10-3	.	TGTGCCATCAGTGAAGGCCAGGGCTCCTACGAGCAGTACTTC	CAISEGQGSYEQYF
.	TRBJ2-7	TRBV28	.	TGTGCCAGCAGTTTGGGGAGGCCGGGAAATATCGAGGTCGAGCAGTACTTC	CASSLGRPGNIEVEQYF